These 17 T cell receptor beta chains originate from one sample sequenced in a study of blood T cell repertoires in COVID-19. Repertoires were generated with immunoSEQ multiplex PCR, while TCRdb's copy carries only in-frame clones and drops some. The repertoire holds around 200,000 clones, with about 86% as singletons. The sample comprised peripheral blood. The receptors shown here come from a middle-aged man with active or convalescent COVID-19.

This rearrangement joins TRBV6-4 to TRBJ2-1, with TRBD2 matching over 7 bases. This CDR3 has 16 residues. Germline V CDR1 and CDR2: MRHNA, SNTAGT. V shed 3 bases, J shed 3 bases, and the junction held 8 bases outside the gene matches. The CDR3 bases are TGTGCCAGCAGTGAAGAGGCGGGAGCCGGCTACAATGAGCAGTTCTTC. Its protein is CASSEEAGAGYNEQFF.

V gene TRBV5-1 combines with J gene TRBJ2-1; TRBD1 is a possible D gene (7 bases). Germline V lookup: CDR1 SGHRS, CDR2 YFSETQ. V lost 0 bases and J lost 2, with 12 bases in between. The CDR3 has 16 residues. The CDR3 sequence is CASSLAGGGPYNEQFF. The DNA of the CDR3 is TGCGCCAGCAGCTTGGCCGGAGGGGGCCCCTACAATGAGCAGTTCTTC.

This chain connects TRBV28 to TRBJ1-2; D remains ambiguous. The CDR3 has 11 residues. Germline V CDR1 and CDR2: MDHEN, SYDVKM. Between the trimmed V and J ends, which lost 6 bases and 13 bases, there was a span of 15 bases. CDR3 coding DNA: TGTGCCAGCAGGATCCTCGGGGATATCACCTTC. It codes for CASRILGDITF.

The CDR3 loop reads CAWSVGTGGVNTGELFF. The CDR3 DNA reads TGTGCCTGGAGTGTGGGAACAGGCGGGGTGAACACCGGGGAGCTGTTTTTT. The chain employs TRBV30 and TRBJ2-2; tentative D call: TRBD2 (6 bases). Germline CDR1 is GTSNPN and CDR2 is SVGIG (reference sequence). V lost 0 bases and J 1 base, leaving 15 bases between the germline ends. CDR3 length equals 17 residues.

The V gene is TRBV28, the J gene TRBJ1-4, with 8 bases that match TRBD1. The CDR3 covers 13 residues. V gave up 6 bases and J gave up 7 bases; unmatched junction bases: 4. CDR1 is MDHEN, CDR2 SYDVKM, per germline. The CDR3 loop reads CASRLTGGEKLFF. The DNA for the CDR3 is TGTGCCAGCAGGCTAACAGGGGGTGAAAAACTGTTTTTT.

The chain employs TRBV21-1 and TRBJ1-5; the DNA was not compared with TRBD1, the D call given in the table. TRBV21-1 is marked as a pseudogene. The CDR3 has 13 residues. CDR3 in DNA: TGTGCCAGCAGAGACAGGGAGAATCAGCCCCAGCATTTT. This codes for CASRDRENQPQHF.

This clone occurred once. V and J are TRBV28 and TRBJ2-1, with 7 bases lining up with TRBD2. CDR1 is MDHEN and CDR2 is SYDVKM in the germline V gene. V lost 5 bases to trimming and J lost 0 bases; unmatched junction nucleotides: 4. The CDR3 sequence is 15 residues long. The CDR3 DNA reads as TGTGCCAGCAGTCCTAGCGGCCTCTCCTACAATGAGCAGTTCTTC. This sequence encodes CASSPSGLSYNEQFF. Complete variable domain (other parts from reference TRBV28 and TRBJ2-1): DVKVTQSSRYLVKRTGEKVFLECVQDMDHENMFWYRQDPGLGLRLIYFSYDVKMKEKGDIPEGYSVSREKKERFSLILESASTNQTSMYLCASSPSGLSYNEQFFGPGTRLTVL.

J is TRBJ2-1 and V is TRBV28; 11 bases are a match to TRBD2. Per germline, CDR1 MDHEN and CDR2 SYDVKM. The CDR3 is 16 residues long. The junction had 10 bases not matched to a gene; V was cut back by 5 bases and J by 7 bases. The CDR3 DNA is TGTGCCAGCAGTCCGGCGGGACTAGCGGAACCTAATGAGCAGTTCTTC. Translated, it gives CASSPAGLAEPNEQFF. Based on the CDR3 plus reference TRBV28 and TRBJ2-1, the full variable domain is DVKVTQSSRYLVKRTGEKVFLECVQDMDHENMFWYRQDPGLGLRLIYFSYDVKMKEKGDIPEGYSVSREKKERFSLILESASTNQTSMYLCASSPAGLAEPNEQFFGPGTRLTVL.

The rearrangement joins TRBV5-1 to TRBJ1-2; 7 positions match TRBD1. The CDR3 runs to 15 residues. Germline CDR1 is SGHRS and CDR2 is YFSETQ. The V segment lost 7 bases and the J segment 4 bases; nucleotides outside the gene matches: 13. CDR3 sequence reads: CASGTSGQALYGYTF. The CDR3 DNA reads TGCGCCAGCGGGACAAGCGGACAGGCCCTCTATGGCTACACCTTC.

The chain has TRBV5-6 and TRBJ1-2, with 8 bases aligning to TRBD1. This CDR3 contains 17 residues. Germline loops: CDR1 SGHDT, CDR2 YYEEEE. V shed 5 bases and J 4 bases; nucleotides not matched to a gene: 16. The CDR3 is CASSSSGTGLFSYGYTF. The CDR3 region has the DNA TGTGCCAGCAGTTCCTCCGGGACAGGTCTTTTTTCCTATGGCTACACCTTC. The variable domain in full, completed from reference TRBV5-6 and TRBJ1-2, reads DAGVTQSPTHLIKTRGQQVTLRCSPKSGHDTVSWYQQALGQGPQFIFQYYEEEERQRGNFPDRFSGHQFPNYSSELNVNALLLGDSALYLCASSSSGTGLFSYGYTFGSGTRLTVV.

The genes are TRBV27 and TRBJ2-1; D is undetermined. CDR3 length: 13 amino acids. Germline V gives CDR1 MNHEY, CDR2 SMNVEV (reference sequence). V shed 5 bases and J shed 8 bases, with 13 bases lying between them. The CDR3 region is CASSPQIQDEQFF. Here the CDR3 DNA reads TGTGCCAGCAGTCCGCAGATTCAGGATGAGCAGTTCTTC.

The V gene is TRBV5-4, the J gene TRBJ1-2; 7 bases align to TRBD1. This CDR3 has 15 amino acids. The germline gives CDR1 SGHNT, CDR2 YYREEE (reference sequence). The V gene end was trimmed by 0 bases and the J gene end by 4 bases; junction bases not matched to a gene: 6. The CDR3 sequence is CASSLEGRGIYGYTF. CDR3 nucleotide sequence: TGTGCCAGCAGCTTGGAAGGCAGGGGGATCTATGGCTACACCTTC.

As regards this clone: One end of the junction fails to match germline, which may point to a read error. This chain links TRBV30 with TRBJ2-1; D ambiguous. The CDR3 runs to 11 residues. Looked up from germline, CDR1 is GTSNPN and CDR2 is SVGIG (reference sequence). The CDR3 spells CAWSGYYEQFF. CDR3 DNA: TGTGCCTGGAGTGGCTACTATGAGCAGTTCTTC.

This clone came up a few times. The chain combines TRBV18 with TRBJ1-1, with D perhaps TRBD1 (6 bases). The V end lost 6 bases, the J end lost 0 bases, and 11 bases lay between the germline ends. CDR1 KGHSH and CDR2 LQKENI come from the germline V gene. CDR3 length: 14 amino acids. The CDR3 reads CASSLDRLNTEAFF. The CDR3 DNA reads as TGTGCCAGCTCTTTAGACAGGTTGAACACTGAAGCTTTCTTT. Full variable domain (outside the CDR3, taken from reference TRBV18 and TRBJ1-1): NAGVMQNPRHLVRRRGQEARLRCSPMKGHSHVYWYRQLPEEGLKFMVYLQKENIIDESGMPKERFSAEFPKEGPSILRIQQVVRGDSAAYFCASSLDRLNTEAFFGQGTRLTVV.

The rearrangement joins TRBV19 to TRBJ1-2; 8 bases match TRBD1. The V segment lost 6 bases and the J segment 4 bases; nucleotides outside the gene matches: 4. The germline V gene has CDR1 LNHDA and CDR2 SQIVND (reference sequence). The CDR3 extends over 13 amino acids. CDR3 sequence: CASSPDRGYGYTF. In nucleotides, the CDR3 is TGTGCCAGTAGCCCCGACAGGGGCTATGGCTACACCTTC. The variable domain in full, with the rest retrieved from reference TRBV19 and TRBJ1-2, is DGGITQSPKYLFRKEGQNVTLSCEQNLNHDAMYWYRQDPGQGLRLIYYSQIVNDFQKGDIAEGYSVSREKKESFPLTVTSAQKNPTAFYLCASSPDRGYGYTFGSGTRLTVV.

CDR3 loop: CASSLALGPGTLGSPLHF. CDR3 nucleotide sequence: TGTGCCAGCAGCTTGGCCTTGGGCCCTGGAACACTCGGTTCACCCCTCCACTTT. The chain carries TRBV5-4 and TRBJ1-6; D is undetermined. Germline V CDR1 and CDR2: SGHNT, YYREEE (reference sequence). This CDR3 contains 18 residues. Trimming pared 0 bases from V and 9 bases from J, leaving 22 bases between.

The chain combines TRBV25-1 with TRBJ1-1, with 9 bases that match TRBD1. Germline CDR1 and CDR2: MGHDK and SYGVNS. This CDR3 contains 14 residues. The J segment lost 4 bases and the V segment lost 6 bases, leaving 6 bases of the junction unmatched. The CDR3 nucleotides read TGTGCCAGCAGCCCCGGGACAGGGTTCACTGAAGCTTTCTTT. Residues: CASSPGTGFTEAFF.